Following are 23 T cell receptor beta chains from one sample sequenced in a study of blood T cells in healthy people across ages. Alongside a J-beta primer mix, a sample-barcoded 5' primer served in a second PCR lasting 7 to 11 cycles. TCRdb reprocessed the 5' RACE reads via MiXCR and lists one record per CDR3 protein. The table has around 1.5 million distinct CDR3 sequences, 42% seen once. Material for sequencing was blood. All receptors derive from a woman aged 18 to 35 in good health.

This clonotype came up a few times. This chain uses TRBV28 with TRBJ2-4, with no clear D. The DNA end favors TRBJ2-7, so the J call may be wrong. From germline, CDR1 is MDHEN and CDR2 SYDVKM. The CDR3 runs to 13 residues. In DNA form, the CDR3 reads TGTGCCAGCAGTTTATACCCCAACTACGAGCAGTACTTC. Translation: CASSLYPNYEQYF.

The chain combines TRBV28 with TRBJ2-3; 8 bases agree with TRBD2. Trimming at V came to 6 bases and at J to 2 bases, leaving 16 bases not matched to a gene. Per germline, CDR1 MDHEN and CDR2 SYDVKM. This CDR3 contains 18 residues. Here the CDR3 reads CASSLSSGGRVFTDTQYF. The CDR3 DNA sequence: TGTGCCAGCAGCCTCTCGAGCGGGGGCCGAGTTTTCACAGATACGCAGTATTTT.

V gene TRBV28 combines with J gene TRBJ2-3, with TRBD1 identical over 8 bases. This CDR3 has 12 amino acids. CDR1 MDHEN and CDR2 SYDVKM come from the germline V gene. Germline trimming cut 7 bases from V and 5 bases from J; bases unmatched to any gene: 2. The CDR3 DNA sequence: TGTGCCAGCAACGACAGGGGAGATACGCAGTATTTT. Translation: CASNDRGDTQYF.

In this sample, this clonotype turned up once. This sequence joins TRBV7-8 and TRBJ2-1; tentatively, D is TRBD1 (5 bases). Germline loops: CDR1 SGHVS, CDR2 FQNEAQ. The CDR3 runs 12 residues. The ends were cut back, 2 bases at V and 12 bases at J, with 11 bases in the middle. The DNA of the CDR3 is TGTGCCAGCAGCTTAACAGGCTACGGGCAGTTCTTC. It codes for CASSLTGYGQFF.

This clonotype was detected only once. This chain joins TRBV11-2 and TRBJ2-1, with TRBD1 identical over 9 bases. Germline CDR1 reads SGHAT; CDR2 reads FQNNGV. The trim removed 3 bases at V and 9 bases at J, leaving 9 bases unmatched. The CDR3 totals 15 residues. CDR3 nucleotides: TGTGCCAGCAGCTTTAGGACAGGGGTAACTGGTGAGCAGTTCTTC. Residues: CASSFRTGVTGEQFF.

The V call is TRBV12-3 or TRBV12-4, the J call TRBJ2-5; TRBD2 matches at 7 bases. V shed 9 bases and J 4 bases; nucleotides not matched to a gene: 11. The CDR3 is 14 amino acids. The CDR3 is CASVRAGEVETQYF. The CDR3 coding sequence is TGTGCCAGTGTGAGGGCGGGGGAGGTAGAGACCCAGTACTTC.

This chain links TRBV5-5 with TRBJ2-7; TRBD2 matches 7 bases. The CDR3 consists of 14 residues. V lost 0 bases and J lost 6; bases outside the gene matches: 6. Looked up from germline, CDR1 is SGHKS and CDR2 is YYEKEE (reference sequence). The CDR3 nucleotides read TGTGCCAGCAGCTTGGTGAGGCGGGGGTGCGAGCAGTACTTC. This translates into CASSLVRRGCEQYF.

This clonotype was counted only a few times. V is TRBV4-1 and J is TRBJ2-1, with D perhaps TRBD2 (6 bases). Germline assignment: CDR1 MGHRA and CDR2 YSYEKL. Trimming took off 8 bases at V and 6 bases at J, with 23 bases between the two ends. The CDR3 has 16 residues. CDR3 bases: TGCGCCAGCTGCTTGGGGACTTTAGGGTTCTGCAATGAGCAGTTCTTC. It specifies CASCLGTLGFCNEQFF.

The chain joins TRBV3-1 to TRBJ2-2; D is ambiguous. Trimming shortened V by 7 bases and J by 3 bases, and 9 bases separated the two germline ends. Germline-derived CDR1 and CDR2 are LGHDT and YNNKEL (reference sequence). The CDR3 covers 13 residues. CDR3 DNA: TGTGCCAGCAAATTACTCGACACCGGGGAGCTGTTTTTT. This codes for CASKLLDTGELFF.

This chain connects TRBV12-3 or TRBV12-4 to TRBJ1-6; D might be TRBD1 (6 bases). This CDR3 comprises 14 residues. Trimming shortened V by 4 bases and J by 14 bases, and 18 bases separated the two germline ends. The CDR3 DNA follows: TGTGCCAGCAGTTCCTCCGCATCAAGGGGGACCCTCCACTTT. This codes for CASSSSASRGTLHF.

This clonotype turned up a few times. The chain joins TRBV5-1 to TRBJ2-1, with TRBD2 identical over 9 bases. The J call may not be correct, given that the DNA end is closer to TRBJ2-7. The germline V gene encodes CDR1 SGHRS and CDR2 YFSETQ. There are 18 residues in the CDR3. CDR3 coding DNA: TGCGCCAGCAGCTCCAGGACTAGCGCTACGAGCTCCTACAATGAGCAGTACTTC. Protein: CASSSRTSATSSYNEQYF.

This clonotype was observed a handful of times. CDR3 sequence: CATSRGGTEANYGYTF. The DNA for the CDR3 is TGTGCCACCAGCAGAGGTGGGACAGAAGCTAACTATGGCTACACCTTC. The V gene is TRBV15, the J gene TRBJ1-2, with 7 bases that match TRBD1. The CDR3 has 16 amino acids. The V segment lost 1 base and the J segment 0 bases; nucleotides outside the gene matches: 5. Germline loops: CDR1 LNHNV, CDR2 YYDKDF (reference sequence). The variable domain in full, completed from reference TRBV15 and TRBJ1-2, reads DAMVIQNPRYQVTQFGKPVTLSCSQTLNHNVMYWYQQKSSQAPKLLFHYYDKDFNNEADTPDNFQSRRPNTSFCFLDIRSPGLGDTAMYLCATSRGGTEANYGYTFGSGTRLTVV.

The chain carries TRBV11-2 and TRBJ2-7; D call uncertain. CDR3 size: 15 residues. The V end was cut by 2 bases, the J end by 6 bases, with 17 bases between. Germline CDR1 SGHAT, CDR2 FQNNGV. CDR3 in DNA: TGTGCCAGCAGCTTACTATTGGTTGAAGGTGTCGAGCAGTACTTC. This codes for CASSLLLVEGVEQYF.

This clonotype was seen more than once but under ten times. This sequence joins TRBV12-3 or TRBV12-4 and TRBJ2-1, with D tentatively TRBD2 (6 bases). The CDR3 consists of 17 residues. Trimming removed 4 bases from V and 7 bases from J, with 23 bases in between. CDR3 protein: CASSYSGGAGNGNEQFF. DNA of the CDR3: TGTGCCAGCAGTTATAGTGGAGGCGCGGGAAATGGAAATGAGCAGTTCTTC.

This chain joins TRBV20-1 and TRBJ2-7; 7 bases line up with TRBD2. The closer fit of TRBJ2-5 to the DNA end suggests the J call may be wrong. This CDR3 is built from 13 residues. Per germline, CDR1 DFQATT and CDR2 SNEGSKA (reference sequence). The CDR3 DNA is TGCAGTGCTAGAGAGGTGGGAGGGGAGACCCAGTACTTC. Translating it yields CSAREVGGETQYF.

This chain links TRBV21-1 with TRBJ2-5; whether TRBD1, the table's D call, matches the DNA was not checked. TRBV21-1 is annotated as a pseudogene. This CDR3 is 15 amino acids long. The CDR3 region is CASSKRGGPKETQYF. CDR3 DNA sequence: TGTGCCAGCAGCAAAAGGGGGGGTCCAAAAGAGACCCAGTACTTC.

This clonotype was detected only once. The chain uses TRBV2 and TRBJ2-1; 7 positions match TRBD2. Germline loops: CDR1 SNHLY, CDR2 FYNNEI. Trimming cost V 6 bases and J 1 base; bases outside gene matches: 6. The CDR3 loop spans 15 amino acids. In nucleotides, the CDR3 is TGTGCCAGCAGGAAGTGGGAGGGTTCCTACAATGAGCAGTTCTTC. This translates into CASRKWEGSYNEQFF. Combining the CDR3 with reference TRBV2 and TRBJ2-1 gives the whole variable domain EPEVTQTPSHQVTQMGQEVILRCVPISNHLYFYWYRQILGQKVEFLVSFYNNEISEKSEIFDDQFSVERPDGSNFTLKIRSTKLEDSAMYFCASRKWEGSYNEQFFGPGTRLTVL.

The J gene is TRBJ1-2, the V gene TRBV11-1; unclear D gene. Between the trimmed V and J ends, which lost 1 base and 0 bases, there was a span of 9 bases. The CDR3 runs to 15 residues. The germline CDR1 and CDR2 sequences are SGHAT and FQDESV (reference sequence). The CDR3 sequence is CASSLVGGANYGYTF. The CDR3 DNA reads as TGTGCCAGCAGCTTAGTTGGAGGAGCTAACTATGGCTACACCTTC.

In regard to this clonotype: A much larger clonotype is one base distant, so this may be a read error. The chain joins TRBV28 to TRBJ1-2; D is undetermined. Trimming removed 1 base at V and 3 bases at J, with 3 bases between. This CDR3 has 12 residues. The germline CDR1 and CDR2 sequences are MDHEN and SYDVKM. CDR3 nucleotides: TGTGCCAGCAGTTTATCTTACTATGGCTACACCTTC. The encoded protein is CASSLSYYGYTF.

The chain employs TRBV5-1 and TRBJ2-3, with D perhaps TRBD2 (7 bases). The germline V and J ends were trimmed by 3 bases and 0 bases, with 20 bases remaining between them. Germline-derived CDR1 and CDR2 are SGHRS and YFSETQ. The CDR3 contains 18 residues. The CDR3 DNA is TGCGCCAGCAGCTCTCCCTGGACAAGGGGGGGTAGCACAGATACGCAGTATTTT. Residues: CASSSPWTRGGSTDTQYF.

V usage is TRBV30 and J usage is TRBJ2-1; D uncertain. Trimming left V 4 bases short and J 3 bases short, with 7 bases between. CDR1 GTSNPN and CDR2 SVGIG come from the germline V gene (reference sequence). The CDR3 length is 12 residues. The DNA of the CDR3 is TGTGCCTGGAACTATCGCTACAATGAGCAGTTCTTC. Its protein product is CAWNYRYNEQFF.

This clonotype occurred a few times. This chain uses TRBV20-1 with TRBJ2-7; TRBD2 agrees at 9 bases. CDR3 length: 12 residues. The V gene end was trimmed by 1 base and the J gene end by 6 bases; junction bases not matched to a gene: 1. The germline V gene has CDR1 DFQATT and CDR2 SNEGSKA (reference sequence). CDR3 nucleotides: TGCAGTGCTAGAGGACTAGCGGCCGAGCAGTACTTC. Translation: CSARGLAAEQYF.

This clonotype was seen once. The V and J genes are TRBV5-1 and TRBJ2-2, with 10 bases that match TRBD2. The CDR3 has 17 amino acids. The ends lost 4 bases at V and 6 bases at J; junction bases unmatched: 12. Germline-derived CDR1 and CDR2 are SGHRS and YFSETQ. The CDR3 protein is CASSTDRLAGAAGELFF. CDR3 nucleotide sequence: TGCGCCAGCAGCACGGACAGGCTAGCGGGAGCAGCCGGGGAGCTGTTTTTT.